This entry describes one TCR beta chain. Its antigen is undetermined. Generation of TCR beta libraries employed quantitative 5'-RACE incorporating molecular barcodes. TCRdb re-called the 5' RACE reads through MiXCR, storing one row per CDR3 protein. The sample includes about 390,000 distinct CDR3 sequences, under 25% of them seen just once. V shed 2 bases and J shed 6 bases, with 14 bases lying between them. The germline gives CDR1 SGHAT, CDR2 FQNNGV. The CDR3 runs 14 residues. This sample is drawn from a study of CD8 T cells in ankylosing spondylitis. Study-wide points: Ankylosing spondylitis blood appeared to carry a characteristic TCR beta motif of eight or nine highly homologous variants. Disease-associated clones were reportedly significantly overrepresented in matched ankylosing spondylitis synovial fluid.

The sample comprised blood, either unsorted or a sorted T cell fraction (not recorded which). This clonotype originated in a male donor with ankylosing spondylitis. The J gene is TRBJ2-7, the V gene TRBV11-2; D might be TRBD1 (5 bases). The CDR3 region is CASSLIQGSSEQYF. The CDR3 region has the DNA TGTGCCAGCAGCTTAATCCAGGGATCAAGCGAGCAGTACTTC.